Detailed here is one TCR beta chain. The germline CDR1 and CDR2 sequences are SGHVS and FQNEAQ. V lost 5 bases, J lost 4 bases, and 6 bases stayed unmatched. This CDR3 has 14 amino acids. The data were obtained in a study of blood T cell repertoires in COVID-19. Study summary: Samples taken during acute and convalescent COVID-19 were collected in the United States, Italy and Spain.

Per the original data handling: By means of reference gene primer amplification, nucleated cell counts were estimated. Sequencing was performed with immunoSEQ multiplex PCR; in TCRdb, only in-frame clones are kept and a portion is missing. The D gene and trimming were derived from the DNA, and the V and J assignments and clone size from that table. The sample has tens of thousands of clones; 83% are singletons. The sequence was obtained from a human donor in a cohort sampled during active COVID-19. The sample taken for sequencing was peripheral blood. This sequence joins TRBV7-8 and TRBJ1-1; 8 positions match TRBD1. Written as DNA, the CDR3 is TGTGCCAGCAGCATAACAGGGGGGTCCACTGAAGCTTTCTTT. This translates into CASSITGGSTEAFF.